A single TCR beta chain is shown here with its context. Its antigen is currently unknown. CDR1 is MGHRA, CDR2 YSYEKL, per germline. The CDR3 contains 13 residues. V lost 0 bases and J 9 bases, leaving 9 bases between the germline ends. This specimen belongs to a study of cytomegalovirus exposure and HLA in healthy donors. PCR was performed using 60 Vbeta and 13 Jbeta primers. Assay used: immunoSEQ multiplex PCR; TCRdb lists only in-frame clones, some missing. The table has 200,000 to 250,000 clones, approximately 80% seen once. Regarding the study as a whole: What TCR beta sequences reportedly achieved was accurate prediction of HLA-A and HLA-B alleles in most subjects. Sequencing artifact likely explains a cluster of highly shared sequence variants. Exclusion applied to some V segments, including TRBV6-2 and TRBV6-3, as they were indistinguishable. Analyses of presence and absence presupposed an approximately uniform sequencing depth across donors.

Sequences were obtained from PBMCs. The source of this sequence is a boy between 2 and 10 years old in good health and CMV-seronegative. The chain is built from TRBV4-1 and TRBJ2-1; no clear D gene. CDR3 amino acids: CASSQEISSEQFF. DNA for the CDR3: TGCGCCAGCAGCCAAGAGATATCTAGTGAGCAGTTCTTC.